This TCR beta chain was sequenced for a study of T cells in Graves' hyperthyroidism and ophthalmopathy. The CDR3 regions of TCR beta were amplified from RNA transcripts. TCR CDR3 underwent first-round RT-PCR with the HTBI primer set. TCRdb recomputed calls from the multiplex PCR reads with MiXCR, one row per CDR3 protein. Among approximately 410,000 distinct CDR3 sequences, under 15% were seen once, and the ten largest hold less than 15%. This clonotype was detected ten times or more. The junction had 5 bases not matched to a gene; V was cut back by 4 bases and J by 3 bases. CDR3 length: 14 amino acids. Per germline, CDR1 SGHTA and CDR2 FQGNSA.

Sequencing was carried out using blood. The rearrangement uses TRBV7-2 and TRBJ2-7; 8 bases map to TRBD1. The receptor was derived from a man between 18 and 29 years old with Graves' ophthalmopathy. The CDR3 nucleotides read TGTGCCAGCAGCTCCGGGACAGGCTACTACGAGCAGTACTTC. Amino acid sequence: CASSSGTGYYEQYF.